The 11 T cell receptor beta chains listed next were all sequenced from one sample in a study of cytomegalovirus exposure and HLA in healthy donors. Both 60 Vbeta primers and 13 Jbeta primers went into the PCR. The table came from immunoSEQ multiplex PCR; TCRdb's copy has only in-frame clones and leaves some out. The profile shows 95,000 to 100,000 clones, 75% of them singletons. Material for sequencing was PBMCs. These receptors were taken from a man aged 45-65 years in good health and CMV-seronegative.

The chain recombines TRBV28 with TRBJ1-5, with D uncertain. V dropped 7 bases and J dropped 1 base, with 17 bases sitting between them. Germline lookup yields CDR1 MDHEN and CDR2 SYDVKM. The CDR3 consists of 16 residues. CDR3: CASIRRLRGSNQPQHF. In nucleotides, the CDR3 is TGTGCCAGCATCCGAAGGTTACGAGGGAGCAATCAGCCCCAGCATTTT.

This clone was observed a few times. V usage is TRBV7-2 and J usage is TRBJ1-2; TRBD1 might be the D (5 bases). Germline V gene lookup returns CDR1 SGHTA and CDR2 FQGNSA. Deletions cut 5 bases from V and 5 bases from J, with 18 bases between. The length of the CDR3 is 15 residues. The CDR3 protein is CASSPDRQEGYGYTF. The CDR3 region has the DNA TGTGCCAGCAGCCCCGACCGGCAGGAGGGGTATGGCTACACCTTC.

The chain has TRBV18 and TRBJ2-2, with 8 bases identical to TRBD1. The germline V gene encodes CDR1 KGHSH and CDR2 LQKENI. The length of the CDR3 is 16 residues. V gave up 3 bases and J gave up 7 bases; unmatched junction bases: 10. CDR3 bases: TGTGCCAGCTCACCTCGAGGGGACAGGACCGGCGGGGAGCTGTTTTTT. Encoded protein: CASSPRGDRTGGELFF.

The chain has TRBV5-1 and TRBJ2-7; possibly TRBD2 for D (5 bases). Per the germline V gene, CDR1 is SGHRS and CDR2 is YFSETQ. The V end was cut by 4 bases, the J end by 4 bases, with 12 bases between. CDR3 length: 13 residues. The CDR3 nucleotides read TGCGCCAGCAGCCGGGAACAAGCGTACGAGCAGTACTTC. Amino acid sequence: CASSREQAYEQYF. Combining the CDR3 with reference TRBV5-1 and TRBJ2-7 gives the whole variable domain KAGVTQTPRYLIKTRGQQVTLSCSPISGHRSVSWYQQTPGQGLQFLFEYFSETQRNKGNFPGRFSGRQFSNSRSEMNVSTLELGDSALYLCASSREQAYEQYFGPGTRLTVT.

V usage is TRBV29-1 and J usage is TRBJ1-2; no reliable D call. The germline V gene encodes CDR1 SQVTM and CDR2 ANQGSEA. V lost 3 bases, J lost 8 bases, and 10 bases lay in between. CDR3 length: 11 amino acids. DNA of the CDR3: TGCAGCGTTGATCCCGGCGGGGGCTACACCTTC. This gives the protein CSVDPGGGYTF.

This clone is a singleton in its sample. The genes are TRBV11-2 and TRBJ1-2; 7 bases match TRBD1. The germline V gene encodes CDR1 SGHAT and CDR2 FQNNGV. CDR3 length: 15 amino acids. With 2 bases clipped from V and 3 bases from J, the junction kept 6 bases outside the gene matches. This chain's CDR3 is CASSLSAGGDYGYTF. CDR3 bases: TGTGCCAGCAGCTTATCGGCAGGGGGTGACTATGGCTACACCTTC.

This clone was found a few times. CDR3 DNA sequence: TGTGCCGTGGGAGGTCGAACTGGGGCCAACGTCCTGACTTTC. Residues: CAVGGRTGANVLTF. The rearrangement links TRBV2 to TRBJ2-6; tentatively, D is TRBD2 (6 bases). CDR1 and CDR2 from the germline V gene are SNHLY and FYNNEI. V gave up 11 bases and J gave up 2 bases, with 13 bases separating them. The CDR3 loop spans 14 amino acids.

The chain links TRBV30 to TRBJ1-2; 7 nucleotides align to TRBD1. This CDR3 has 12 residues. The germline V gene has CDR1 GTSNPN and CDR2 SVGIG (reference sequence). CDR3 in amino acids: CARTGPNYGYTF. The CDR3 DNA reads as TGTGCTAGGACAGGCCCCAACTATGGCTACACCTTC. The variable domain in full, completed from reference TRBV30 and TRBJ1-2, reads SQTIHQWPATLVQPVGSPLSLECTVEGTSNPNLYWYRQAAGRGLQLLFYSVGIGQISSEVPQNLSASRPQDRQFILSSKKLLLSDSGFYLCARTGPNYGYTFGSGTRLTVV.

The chain employs TRBV9 and TRBJ2-1, with TRBD2 matching 15 bases. Losses at the gene ends were 4 bases for V and 6 bases for J; bases not matched to a gene: 8. Germline V CDR1 and CDR2: SGDLS, YYNGEE. This CDR3 has 17 amino acids. CDR3 coding DNA: TGTGCCAGCAGCAAGGGACTAGCGGGGGGCCCCACCAATGAGCAGTTCTTC. This gives the protein CASSKGLAGGPTNEQFF.

The rearrangement uses TRBV6-1 and TRBJ1-1; 9 nucleotides align to TRBD1. The V gene end was trimmed by 8 bases and the J gene end by 1 base; junction bases not matched to a gene: 2. The CDR3 extends over 13 amino acids. The germline CDR1 and CDR2 sequences are MNHNS and SASEGT. Here the CDR3 DNA reads TGTGCCAGCCCACAGGGGGCGAACACTGAAGCTTTCTTT. Encoded protein: CASPQGANTEAFF.

This rearrangement joins TRBV20-1 to TRBJ1-2; D gene uncertain. CDR3 length equals 11 residues. V lost 0 bases and J 5 bases, leaving 4 bases between the germline ends. Germline CDR1 reads DFQATT; CDR2 reads SNEGSKA (reference sequence). CDR3 coding DNA: TGCAGTGCTAGAGAACTGTATGGCTACACCTTC. Residues: CSARELYGYTF.